This TCR beta chain comes out of a study of cytomegalovirus exposure and HLA in healthy donors. Broader study findings: Solely CMV serostatus was available to characterize immune exposure. When analyzed later, a missense DCLRE1C variant was found to be linked to TCR beta V- and J-gene trimming.

Germline V CDR1 and CDR2: PRHDT, FYEKMQ (reference sequence). This CDR3 is built from 14 residues. Trimming pared 5 bases from V and 6 bases from J, leaving 13 bases between. Primers for the PCR totalled 60 Vbeta and 13 Jbeta. Using immunoSEQ multiplex PCR, the repertoire was profiled, and TCRdb retains in-frame clones only, with some absent. The table includes about 160,000 clones, about 80% detected once. Although they were nominally healthy when sampled, donors likely had unrecorded immune exposures. As to this clone: Its matching antigen is unknown.

The sequence was obtained from a man between 18 and 35 years old in good health and CMV-seropositive. This sequence joins TRBV13 and TRBJ2-2, with D maybe TRBD1 (5 bases). The specimen was PBMCs. In nucleotides, the CDR3 is TGTGCCAGCAGCCCCCCCCAGGGTCCCGGGGAGCTGTTTTTT. Its protein product is CASSPPQGPGELFF.